This T cell receptor beta chain came from a study of OX40 agonist ivuxolimab in advanced cancers. At the level of the study: Age averaged around 54 years (range about 20 to 80), and roughly 80% were male.

This CDR3 spans 12 amino acids. The V gene's germline CDR1 is MNHEY and CDR2 SMNVEV (reference sequence). The V gene lost 6 bases and the J gene lost 6 bases, with 10 bases spanning the gap. The study's findings and limits: The CD4+ and CD8+ T cells in the blood had expanded clonally by week 6 at 0.1 to 3.0 mg/kg.

With regard to this clone: What it binds is unknown.

The table came from immunoSEQ multiplex PCR; TCRdb's copy has only in-frame clones and leaves some out. There are 74,000 or so clones in the sample; approximately 92% occur only once, and 0.32% lies in the top ten. Exclusion of a patient followed from autoimmune disease history or systemic immunosuppression. The TCR sequence derives from an adult with an advanced solid tumor such as melanoma, head and neck, liver or kidney cancer. Sequenced material: CD4+ or CD8+ T cells sorted from blood, taken in a trial of the OX40 agonist ivuxolimab. The chain joins TRBV27 to TRBJ2-3; D is unresolved. DNA for the CDR3: TGTGCCAGCAGCCCCCACGGGGATACGCAGTATTTT. Protein sequence: CASSPHGDTQYF.